The present TCR beta chain was sequenced within a study of T-cell memory formation after mild COVID-19. Findings and limits, study-wide: Pre-infection memory harbored some responding clones, suggesting cross-reactive memory joined. Contracting CD4+ clones lay largely in CM and EM, with CD8+ ones residing in EMRA.

This clonotype turned up a few times. Its antigen is not identified. This CDR3 region has 14 residues. The V end lost 3 bases, the J end lost 6 bases, and 13 bases lay between the germline ends. Germline CDR1 and CDR2: SGHAT and FQDESV (reference sequence). TCRdb called the 5' RACE reads again in MiXCR, with one record for every CDR3 protein. Of approximately 89,000 distinct CDR3 sequences in the sample, more than 10% are singletons; the top ten hold around two fifths. The gene calls are TRBV11-1 and TRBJ2-3, with unresolved D. Sample: PBMCs or a T cell subset sorted from them (not recorded which). This clonotype was sampled from a man aged 18-30 years who had mild COVID-19 (a few samples of this study predate the infection). Cell type and time point are not known. Here the CDR3 DNA reads TGTGCCAGCAGCTTGGGCCAGGTTCGTGATACGCAGTATTTT. It is translated as CASSLGQVRDTQYF.